These 9 T cell receptor beta chains were all obtained from the same sample, sequenced in a study of cytomegalovirus exposure and HLA in healthy donors. PCR was performed using 60 Vbeta and 13 Jbeta primers. Clones were sequenced by immunoSEQ multiplex PCR, and TCRdb holds only the in-frame ones, with some missing. The sample lists approximately 110,000 clones, around 77% seen once, with roughly 13% in the top ten. What was sequenced was PBMCs. The receptors originated from a woman aged 40 to 50 in good health and CMV-seropositive.

This clone was seen a handful of times. The gene calls are TRBV5-4 and TRBJ2-3; 10 bases line up with TRBD1. The CDR3 consists of 15 residues. The V gene's germline CDR1 is SGHNT and CDR2 YYREEE (reference sequence). V was pared by 0 bases and J by 4 bases, with 2 bases of the junction left unmatched. The CDR3 bases are TGTGCCAGCAGCTTGGGGGGACAGGGGTCAGATACGCAGTATTTT. It codes for CASSLGGQGSDTQYF.

This chain uses TRBV6-1 with TRBJ1-2; D might be TRBD1 (5 bases). The V gene's germline CDR1 is MNHNS and CDR2 SASEGT. The CDR3 totals 15 residues. Trimming cost V 1 base and J 3 bases, with 12 bases left between them. CDR3 nucleotide sequence: TGTGCCAGCAGTGAAGGTTGGGGGAGGGACTATGGCTACACCTTC. Translating it yields CASSEGWGRDYGYTF.

This chain uses TRBV6-5 with TRBJ2-7, with 8 bases that match TRBD1. There are 13 residues in the CDR3. Trimming cost V 5 bases and J 11 bases; bases outside gene matches: 11. The V gene's germline CDR1 is MNHEY and CDR2 SVGAGI. The CDR3 reads CASSTGQGALEYF. The CDR3 DNA is TGTGCCAGCAGTACCGGACAGGGCGCGTTGGAGTACTTC.

The chain employs TRBV9 and TRBJ2-1; 7 bases map to TRBD1. This CDR3 region has 15 residues. CDR1 and CDR2 from the germline V gene are SGDLS and YYNGEE. Trimming at V came to 4 bases and at J to 4 bases, leaving 8 bases not matched to a gene. The CDR3 loop is CASSHGQAKYNEQFF. The CDR3 nucleotides are TGTGCCAGCAGCCACGGACAGGCTAAGTACAATGAGCAGTTCTTC.

The gene calls are TRBV2 and TRBJ2-7, with TRBD2 matching over 9 bases. The V gene end was trimmed by 4 bases and the J gene end by 0 bases; junction bases not matched to a gene: 7. The CDR3 is 16 residues long. Germline V gives CDR1 SNHLY, CDR2 FYNNEI. CDR3 in DNA: TGTGCCAGCAGTGTTCGGGCGGGAGGGCCCTCCTACGAGCAGTACTTC. This codes for CASSVRAGGPSYEQYF.

This clone was seen just once. The gene calls are TRBV5-1 and TRBJ2-7; TRBD2 is a possible D gene (7 bases). The CDR3 contains 16 residues. Trimming took 2 bases from V and 0 from J, leaving 15 bases between them. Germline assignment: CDR1 SGHRS and CDR2 YFSETQ. The CDR3 protein is CASSLGGGGGSYEQYF. The CDR3 region has the DNA TGCGCCAGCAGCTTAGGAGGGGGGGGCGGCTCCTACGAGCAGTACTTC.

The CDR3 reads CASSETGWDEQYF. The CDR3 region has the DNA TGCGCCAGCAGTGAAACAGGGTGGGACGAGCAGTACTTC. This chain uses TRBV10-2 with TRBJ2-7; a weak D match, TRBD1 (6 bases). CDR1 WSHSY and CDR2 SAAADI come from the germline V gene. This CDR3 has 13 residues. V lost 3 bases, J lost 5 bases, and 11 bases lay in between.

This rearrangement joins TRBV5-1 to TRBJ2-1; a weak D match, TRBD1 (5 bases). The CDR3 totals 14 residues. The germline gives CDR1 SGHRS, CDR2 YFSETQ. Trimming took 5 bases from V and 4 from J, leaving 13 bases between them. As DNA, the CDR3 is TGCGCCAGCAGTCAGGGAACTTCATACAATGAGCAGTTCTTC. Translated: CASSQGTSYNEQFF.

The chain employs TRBV10-3 and TRBJ2-2; unclear D gene. CDR1 and CDR2 (germline): ENHRY, SYGVKD. The V end was cut by 4 bases, the J end by 4 bases, with 7 bases between. There are 13 residues in the CDR3. CDR3 DNA: TGTGCCATCAGTGCTGGCCCCACCGGGGAGCTGTTTTTT. It translates to CAISAGPTGELFF.